The rows below give T cell receptor beta chains drawn from one sample of a study of TIL therapy for anti-PD-1-resistant metastatic lung cancer. Generated by immunoSEQ multiplex PCR, the TCRdb table keeps only in-frame clones and is missing some. The sample consists of roughly 15,000 clones, more than 70% of them appearing once. This specimen was blood, taken at baseline. Receptors were obtained from a person between 25 and 80 years old with non-small cell lung cancer. CDR3s include the opening cysteine and the closing phenylalanine or tryptophan. D genes are given only for firm matches. Part of the rows lack a size; the others show once, few, many or a class for expanded clones.

J gene: TRBJ2-1
clone size: once
D gene: TRBD2
V gene: TRBV9
CDR3 DNA: TGTGCCAGCAGTAAAACTAGCGGGGGTTACAATGAGCAGTTCTTC
CDR3 protein: CASSKTSGGYNEQFF

J gene: TRBJ2-1
clone size: -
D gene: -
V gene: TRBV19
CDR3 DNA: TGTGCCAGTAGTATAAGATCGCAGAACAATGAGCAGTTCTTC
CDR3 protein: CASSIRSQNNEQFF

J gene: TRBJ2-3
clone size: -
D gene: TRBD2
V gene: TRBV6-5
CDR3 DNA: TGTGCCAGCAGGCCCGACGGGACTAGCGGGGGGCTCCAGTATTTT
CDR3 protein: CASRPDGTSGGLQYF

J gene: TRBJ1-1
clone size: once
D gene: TRBD1
V gene: TRBV27
CDR3 DNA: TGTGCCAGCAGTTCGACAGGGAACACTGAGGCTTTCTTT
CDR3 protein: CASSSTGNTEAFF

J gene: TRBJ1-6
clone size: -
D gene: TRBD1
V gene: TRBV5-4
CDR3 DNA: TGTGCCAGCAGGCGCACAGGGGGCGATTCACCCCTCCACTTT
CDR3 protein: CASRRTGGDSPLHF

J gene: TRBJ1-3
clone size: -
D gene: -
V gene: TRBV6-5
CDR3 DNA: TGTGCCAGCAGTTACTCGGGTCGACCTGGAAACACCATATATTTT
CDR3 protein: CASSYSGRPGNTIYF

J gene: TRBJ2-5
clone size: -
D gene: TRBD2
V gene: TRBV7-2
CDR3 DNA: TGTGCCAGCAGCTTGGCTAGCGGGGGGGCGGAGACCCAGTACTTC
CDR3 protein: CASSLASGGAETQYF

J gene: TRBJ2-1
clone size: -
D gene: TRBD2
V gene: TRBV9
CDR3 DNA: TGTGCCAGCAGCCGTAGCGGGAGCTCCTACAATGAGCAGTTCTTC
CDR3 protein: CASSRSGSSYNEQFF

J gene: TRBJ2-2
clone size: -
D gene: -
V gene: TRBV18
CDR3 DNA: TGTGCCAGCTCACCCTTAACAAGAACCGGGGAGCTGTTTTTT
CDR3 protein: CASSPLTRTGELFF

J gene: TRBJ1-3
clone size: -
D gene: -
V gene: TRBV7-2
CDR3 DNA: TGTGCCAGCAGCTTAGTGGGCTCTGGAAACACCATATATTTT
CDR3 protein: CASSLVGSGNTIYF

J gene: TRBJ1-2
clone size: -
D gene: TRBD1
V gene: TRBV30
CDR3 DNA: TGTGCCAGTACTACAGGGGGCGGTTGGGGCTACACCTTC
CDR3 protein: CASTTGGGWGYTF

J gene: TRBJ1-6
clone size: few
D gene: TRBD1
V gene: TRBV18
CDR3 DNA: TGTGCCAGCTCACCAGACAGGGGCGCACCCCTCCACTTT
CDR3 protein: CASSPDRGAPLHF

J gene: TRBJ2-2
clone size: -
D gene: -
V gene: TRBV19
CDR3 DNA: TGTGCCAGTAGTGGGCAGGCCCCCACCGGGGAGCTGTTTTTT
CDR3 protein: CASSGQAPTGELFF

J gene: TRBJ2-3
clone size: -
D gene: -
V gene: TRBV30
CDR3 DNA: TGTGCCTGGAGTGCCCGGAGGGCGAATACGCAGTATTTT
CDR3 protein: CAWSARRANTQYF

J gene: TRBJ1-6
clone size: -
D gene: TRBD1
V gene: TRBV15
CDR3 DNA: TGTGCCACCAGCAGAGATTGGACAGGGAGGGTGGGTAATTCACCCCTCCACTTT
CDR3 protein: CATSRDWTGRVGNSPLHF

J gene: TRBJ2-3
clone size: -
D gene: -
V gene: TRBV7-9
CDR3 DNA: TGTGCCAGCAGCTTAGAGGGGGGCAGGGCCACAGATACGCAGTATTTT
CDR3 protein: CASSLEGGRATDTQYF

J gene: TRBJ1-1
clone size: -
D gene: -
V gene: TRBV2
CDR3 DNA: TGTGCCAGCAGTGACGGACAGAACACTGAAGCTTTCTTT
CDR3 protein: CASSDGQNTEAFF

J gene: TRBJ2-5
clone size: -
D gene: TRBD2
V gene: TRBV28
CDR3 DNA: TGTGCCAGCAGTTCCCGGGGAGGGGAGTTTAGAGAGACCCAGTACTTC
CDR3 protein: CASSSRGGEFRETQYF

J gene: TRBJ2-1
clone size: -
D gene: TRBD2
V gene: TRBV10-3
CDR3 DNA: TGTGCCGTCACTAGCGGCTCCTACAATGAGCAGTTCTTC
CDR3 protein: CAVTSGSYNEQFF

J gene: TRBJ2-5
clone size: -
D gene: -
V gene: TRBV6-1
CDR3 DNA: TGTGCCAGCAGTGATGGTCCCACGAGGGGAGAGACCCAGTACTTC
CDR3 protein: CASSDGPTRGETQYF

J gene: TRBJ1-2
clone size: -
D gene: -
V gene: TRBV7-2
CDR3 DNA: TGTGCCAGCAGCCACCGTACAGGGTTCGGTCGGGGCTACACCTTC
CDR3 protein: CASSHRTGFGRGYTF

J gene: TRBJ2-5
clone size: -
D gene: -
V gene: TRBV9
CDR3 DNA: TGTGCCAGCAGCGTAGCACCGGGGGCAAAGACCCAGTACTTC
CDR3 protein: CASSVAPGAKTQYF

J gene: TRBJ2-2
clone size: -
D gene: -
V gene: TRBV7-9
CDR3 DNA: TGTGCCAGCAGCTCCCGGACAAGGAACACCGGGGAGCTGTTTTTT
CDR3 protein: CASSSRTRNTGELFF

J gene: TRBJ1-6
clone size: -
D gene: -
V gene: TRBV6-1
CDR3 DNA: TGTGCCAGCAGTTCCCGGGCCGGCAAGACCCTCCACTTT
CDR3 protein: CASSSRAGKTLHF

J gene: TRBJ2-2
clone size: -
D gene: TRBD2
V gene: TRBV11-2
CDR3 DNA: TGTGCCTGCGGAAGGGCTAGCGGGGCCGGGGAGCTGTTTTTT
CDR3 protein: CACGRASGAGELFF

J gene: TRBJ1-1
clone size: -
D gene: -
V gene: TRBV15
CDR3 DNA: TGTGCCACCAGCAGATTGTACCAAGAGGAAGCTTTCTTT
CDR3 protein: CATSRLYQEEAFF

J gene: TRBJ2-3
clone size: -
D gene: TRBD1
V gene: TRBV7-2
CDR3 DNA: TGTGCCAGCAGCTCCCAGGGGGCATTATCAGATACGCAGTATTTT
CDR3 protein: CASSSQGALSDTQYF

J gene: TRBJ2-1
clone size: -
D gene: -
V gene: TRBV5-5
CDR3 DNA: TGTGCCTCAAACCCCCCGGCGGTTAGCTCCTACAATGAGCAGTTCTTC
CDR3 protein: CASNPPAVSSYNEQFF

J gene: TRBJ2-2
clone size: -
D gene: -
V gene: TRBV11-3
CDR3 DNA: TGTGCCAGCAGCTCTCCACCGGGGAGCGGGGAGCTGTTTTTT
CDR3 protein: CASSSPPGSGELFF

J gene: TRBJ1-3
clone size: few
D gene: -
V gene: TRBV7-8
CDR3 DNA: TGTGCCAGCATGACTTACTCGAATCGCGGAAACACCATATATTTT
CDR3 protein: CASMTYSNRGNTIYF

J gene: TRBJ1-2
clone size: -
D gene: TRBD1
V gene: TRBV29-1
CDR3 DNA: TGCAGCGTTGGATCCACCGGGACAGCGGTTGGTGGCTACACCTTC
CDR3 protein: CSVGSTGTAVGGYTF

J gene: TRBJ2-5
clone size: once
D gene: -
V gene: TRBV19
CDR3 DNA: TGTGCCAGTAGTGAATCGAGGTACCAAGAGACCCAGTACTTC
CDR3 protein: CASSESRYQETQYF

J gene: TRBJ1-1
clone size: once
D gene: -
V gene: TRBV29-1
CDR3 DNA: TGCAGCGCCGGGGGCAGCAACACTGAAGCTTTCTTT
CDR3 protein: CSAGGSNTEAFF

J gene: TRBJ2-6
clone size: -
D gene: -
V gene: TRBV5-4
CDR3 DNA: TGTGCCAGCAGCTTGGGGTTGGGCTCTGGGGCCAACGTCCTGACTTTC
CDR3 protein: CASSLGLGSGANVLTF

J gene: TRBJ2-2
clone size: -
D gene: TRBD1
V gene: TRBV7-2
CDR3 DNA: TGTGCCAGCAGCTCGACAGGGGCCGGGGAGCTGTTTTTT
CDR3 protein: CASSSTGAGELFF

J gene: TRBJ1-6
clone size: -
D gene: -
V gene: TRBV2
CDR3 DNA: TGTGCCAGCAGTGATGAGAGGGGAGGGCGTTCACCCCTCCACTTT
CDR3 protein: CASSDERGGRSPLHF

J gene: TRBJ2-5
clone size: -
D gene: TRBD1
V gene: TRBV18
CDR3 DNA: TGTGCCAGCTCACCGGGATGGGGACAGCAAGAGACCCAGTACTTC
CDR3 protein: CASSPGWGQQETQYF

J gene: TRBJ2-1
clone size: -
D gene: TRBD2
V gene: TRBV19
CDR3 DNA: TGTGCCACCAGGACTAGCGGGAGAGCGAATGAGCAGTTCTTC
CDR3 protein: CATRTSGRANEQFF

J gene: TRBJ1-5
clone size: -
D gene: -
V gene: TRBV27
CDR3 DNA: TGTGCCAGCAGGGACACTAGCAATCAGCCCCAGCATTTT
CDR3 protein: CASRDTSNQPQHF

J gene: TRBJ2-1
clone size: -
D gene: -
V gene: TRBV27
CDR3 DNA: TGTGCCAGCAGTTTATATAAGGGCAGGGCCAACTACAATGAGCAGTTCTTC
CDR3 protein: CASSLYKGRANYNEQFF

J gene: TRBJ2-3
clone size: few
D gene: -
V gene: TRBV7-2
CDR3 DNA: TGTGCCAGCAGCTTAGCACTACACCTAGATACGCAGTATTTT
CDR3 protein: CASSLALHLDTQYF